This T cell receptor beta chain was recorded in a study of blood T cell repertoires in COVID-19 (dated by TCRdb to about 2020). With respect to the entire study: Collaborator samples came from the United States, Italy and Spain and covered acute and convalescent phases of COVID-19. The prospective study material was composed of cDNA or gDNA derived from T cells, B-cell-depleted T cells, or PBMCs. Deeply sampled blood TCRbeta repertoires from subjects exposed to, actively infected with, or recovered from COVID-19 were included in the dataset. The repertoires were made available in a free public database intended to serve as a resource for research on the immune response to SARS-CoV-2. The samples were drawn from the first 160 participants of the ongoing ImmuneRACE study and from about 1,200 subjects provided by 6 global collaborators. Sample metadata almost always included a de-identified subject ID, COVID-19 status, age in years and sex. Where available, HLA class I and class II types were obtained from metadata supplied by the sample provider rather than from assay-based typing. General findings and caveats noted by the study authors: The amount of clinical and demographic metadata varied by source and participant and was provided uncurated.

Participants in the prospective study were aged about 18 to 95 years, lived in 20 to 25 United States geographic areas, and enrolled through a virtual design. To assign participants to cohorts, the prospective study relied on clinical history that participants themselves reported in a screening survey and a study questionnaire. For ImmuneRACE Cohort 3, a participant was defined as recovered based on two consecutive negative NP/OP PCR tests, clearance by a healthcare professional, or resolution of symptoms. Mobile phlebotomists in the prospective study collected whole blood, serum and a nasopharyngeal or oropharyngeal swab from every participant. Prospective study participants could optionally give additional blood draws and questionnaires over an approximately two-month period. Prospective study blood samples were shipped either frozen or at room temperature before DNA extraction. Notes on this clone: Its antigen specificity is not known. The record has no base qualities; no much larger clone is one base away.

The immunoSEQ Assay, a bias-controlled multiplex PCR, was used to amplify TCRbeta CDR3 regions from genomic DNA. In the source study's methods: The number of nucleated cells in each sample was estimated from the amplification of reference gene primers within the assay. Sequence reads were collapsed and filtered to measure the absolute abundance of every unique TCRbeta CDR3 rearrangement. For each sample, productive Simpson clonality was calculated as the square root of Simpson's diversity index across productive rearrangements. TCRdb re-hosts the immuneACCESS table, in-frame sequences only. Its copies lack some clones; in the studies checked, an unresolved V gene accounts for under half of them, and the cause for the rest is not known. V and J calls and clone size are those listed in that table; D and trimming were worked out from the DNA. The sample yields roughly 300,000 clones; more than 75% were counted once. The top ten clonotypes cover about 10% of the sample.

Between the V and J ends, shortened by 6 bases and 0 bases respectively, the junction contains 11 bases. The germline V gene supplies CDR1 MDHEN and CDR2 SYDVKM. Counted from cysteine to phenylalanine, this CDR3 has 14 amino acids. The retained sequence is limited to the CDR3, 42 bases, with the frame set at the first base. The sample was PBMCs or T cells enriched from blood (not recorded which). This TCR was recovered from a young woman who had recovered from COVID-19. The sequence joins TRBV28 to TRBJ1-1; the D gene cannot be resolved reliably. The nucleotide sequence reads as follows: TGTGCCAGCAGCTTCACAGTTTTGAACACTGAAGCTTTCTTT. This codes for CASSFTVLNTEAFF.